Below, 3 T cell receptor beta chains from the same sample are listed, as sequenced in a study of sequential checkpoint blockade in melanoma. Noted treatment: randomized to nivolumab then ipilimumab (arm A) or the reverse (arm B). Measured with immunoSEQ multiplex PCR; TCRdb has only the in-frame clones, and not every one. In the table there are about 21,000 clones, more than 80% of which are singletons. The starting material was CD8+ T cells sorted from blood (inferred from file names), obtained from a patient given nivolumab and ipilimumab in sequence. The origin of the receptors is a human donor with melanoma.

This clone was seen a handful of times. The genes are TRBV4-3 and TRBJ2-7; 7 bases fit TRBD1. Germline loops: CDR1 LGHNA, CDR2 YSLEER. The CDR3 has 15 amino acids. V shed 1 base and J 3 bases; nucleotides not matched to a gene: 6. DNA of the CDR3: TGCGCCAGCAGCCAAGGGCAGGGGGAAGGCTACGAGCAGTACTTC. It codes for CASSQGQGEGYEQYF.

This clone has just a few counts. For the CDR3, the DNA is TGTGCCAGCAGGTACCCGACTAGCCGTGGCTACGAGCAGTACTTC. This codes for CASRYPTSRGYEQYF. The chain uses TRBV6-9 and TRBJ2-7, with 7 bases identical to TRBD2. V was clipped by 6 bases and J by 3 bases; unmatched bases: 11. This CDR3 has 15 amino acids. Germline V CDR1 and CDR2: MNHGY, SVAAGI.

The chain employs TRBV29-1 and TRBJ1-1; no clear D. The germline gives CDR1 SQVTM, CDR2 ANQGSEA. CDR3 length equals 12 residues. This chain's CDR3 is CTSLSGNTEAFF. In nucleotides, the CDR3 is TGCACCTCTCTCTCCGGGAACACTGAAGCTTTCTTT.